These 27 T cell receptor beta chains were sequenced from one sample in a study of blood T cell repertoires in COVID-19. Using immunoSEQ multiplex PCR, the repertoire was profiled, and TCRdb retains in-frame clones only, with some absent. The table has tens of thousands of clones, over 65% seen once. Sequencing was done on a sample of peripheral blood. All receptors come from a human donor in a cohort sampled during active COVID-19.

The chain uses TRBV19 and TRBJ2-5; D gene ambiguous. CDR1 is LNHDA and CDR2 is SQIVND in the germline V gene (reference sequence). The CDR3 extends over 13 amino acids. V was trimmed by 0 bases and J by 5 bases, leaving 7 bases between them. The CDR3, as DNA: TGTGCCAGTAGTATAGATGGTGGCGAGACCCAGTACTTC. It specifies CASSIDGGETQYF.

Here the CDR3 DNA reads TGTGCCAGCAGCTTAGGGACAGGGGGCGGCTATGGCTACACCTTC. Translation: CASSLGTGGGYGYTF. V gene TRBV3-1 (or the pseudogene TRBV3-2) combines with J gene TRBJ1-2; the match to TRBD1 covers 12 bases. The V and J ends lost 5 bases and 4 bases, in that order; junction bases with no gene match: 5. Germline assignment: CDR1 LGHDT and CDR2 YNNKEL (reference sequence). The CDR3 runs to 15 residues.

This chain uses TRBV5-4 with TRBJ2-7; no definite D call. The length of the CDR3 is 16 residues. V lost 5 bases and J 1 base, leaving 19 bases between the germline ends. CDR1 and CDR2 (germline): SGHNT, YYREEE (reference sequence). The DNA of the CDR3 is TGTGCCAGCAGTTACGGTCCCGGGTTTCGGTCCTACGAGCAGTACTTC. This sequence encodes CASSYGPGFRSYEQYF.

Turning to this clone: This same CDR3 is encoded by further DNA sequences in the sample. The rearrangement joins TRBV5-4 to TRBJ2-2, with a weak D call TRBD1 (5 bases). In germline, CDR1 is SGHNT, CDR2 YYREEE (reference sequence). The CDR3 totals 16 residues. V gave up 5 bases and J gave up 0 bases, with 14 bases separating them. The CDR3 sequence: CASSSTQGPNTGELFF. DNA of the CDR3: TGTGCCAGCAGTTCCACTCAGGGCCCGAACACCGGGGAGCTGTTTTTT.

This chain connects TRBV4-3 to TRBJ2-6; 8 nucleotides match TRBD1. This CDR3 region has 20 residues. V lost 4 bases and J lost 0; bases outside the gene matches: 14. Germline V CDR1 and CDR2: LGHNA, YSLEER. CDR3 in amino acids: CASSRTTDRGPNSGANVLTF. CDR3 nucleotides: TGCGCCAGCAGCCGGACCACCGACAGGGGACCTAACTCTGGGGCCAACGTCCTGACTTTC.

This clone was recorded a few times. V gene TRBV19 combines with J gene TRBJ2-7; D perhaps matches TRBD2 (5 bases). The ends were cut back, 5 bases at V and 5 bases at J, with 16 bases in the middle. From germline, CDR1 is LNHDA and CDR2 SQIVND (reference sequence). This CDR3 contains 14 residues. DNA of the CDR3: TGTGCCAGTAGTCTCGGTAGGGAGTCCCACGAGCAGTACTTC. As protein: CASSLGRESHEQYF.

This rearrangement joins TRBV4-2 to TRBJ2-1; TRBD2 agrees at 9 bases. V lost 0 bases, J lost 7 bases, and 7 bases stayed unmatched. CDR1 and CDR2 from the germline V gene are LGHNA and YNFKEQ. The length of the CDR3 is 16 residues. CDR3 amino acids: CASSQDGASGINEQFF. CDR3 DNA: TGTGCCAGCAGCCAAGATGGAGCTAGCGGGATTAATGAGCAGTTCTTC.

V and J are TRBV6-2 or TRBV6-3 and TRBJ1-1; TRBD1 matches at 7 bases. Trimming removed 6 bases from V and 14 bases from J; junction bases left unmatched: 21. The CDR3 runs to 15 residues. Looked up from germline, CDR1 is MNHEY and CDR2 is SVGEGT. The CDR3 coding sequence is TGTGCCAGCAGCCTGCAACAAATAGACAGGGCTCGACCGTTCTTT. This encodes CASSLQQIDRARPFF.

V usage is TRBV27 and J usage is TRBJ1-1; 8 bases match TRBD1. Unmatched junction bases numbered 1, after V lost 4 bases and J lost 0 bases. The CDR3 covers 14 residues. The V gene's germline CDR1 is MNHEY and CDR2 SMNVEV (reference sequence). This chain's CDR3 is CASSSQGVNTEAFF. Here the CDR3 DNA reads TGTGCCAGCAGTTCACAGGGGGTGAACACTGAAGCTTTCTTT.

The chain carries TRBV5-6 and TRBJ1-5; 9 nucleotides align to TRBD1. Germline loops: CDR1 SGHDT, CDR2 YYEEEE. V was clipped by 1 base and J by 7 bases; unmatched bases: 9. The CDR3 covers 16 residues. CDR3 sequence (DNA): TGTGCCAGCAGCTTGTTCCAGGACAGGGGTCTACAGCCCCAGCATTTT. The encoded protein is CASSLFQDRGLQPQHF.

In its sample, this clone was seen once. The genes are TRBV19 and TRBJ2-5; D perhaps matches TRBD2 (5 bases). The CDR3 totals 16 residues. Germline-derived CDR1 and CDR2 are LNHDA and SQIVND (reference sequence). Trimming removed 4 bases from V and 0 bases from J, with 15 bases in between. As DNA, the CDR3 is TGTGCCAGTAGTACCCTTCTCCGGCGGGACCAAGAGACCCAGTACTTC. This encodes CASSTLLRRDQETQYF.

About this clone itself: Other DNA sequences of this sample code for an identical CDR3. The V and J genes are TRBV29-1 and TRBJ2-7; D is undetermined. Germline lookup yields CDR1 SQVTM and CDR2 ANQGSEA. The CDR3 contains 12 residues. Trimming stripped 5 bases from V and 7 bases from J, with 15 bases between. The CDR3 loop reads CSVTESNYEQYF. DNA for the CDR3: TGCAGCGTTACCGAGTCCAATTATGAGCAGTACTTC.

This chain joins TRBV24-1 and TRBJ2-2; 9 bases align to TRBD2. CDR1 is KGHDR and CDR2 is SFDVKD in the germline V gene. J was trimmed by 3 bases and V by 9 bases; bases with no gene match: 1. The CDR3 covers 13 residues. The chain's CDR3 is CATLAGDTGELFF. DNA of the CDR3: TGTGCCACCTTAGCGGGGGACACCGGGGAGCTGTTTTTT.

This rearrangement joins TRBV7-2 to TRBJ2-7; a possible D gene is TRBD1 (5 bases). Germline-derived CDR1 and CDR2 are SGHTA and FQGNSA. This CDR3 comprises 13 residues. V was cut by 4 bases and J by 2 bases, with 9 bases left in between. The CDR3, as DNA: TGTGCCAGCAGCTCAGGGTCCCCCTACGAGCAGTACTTC. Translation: CASSSGSPYEQYF.

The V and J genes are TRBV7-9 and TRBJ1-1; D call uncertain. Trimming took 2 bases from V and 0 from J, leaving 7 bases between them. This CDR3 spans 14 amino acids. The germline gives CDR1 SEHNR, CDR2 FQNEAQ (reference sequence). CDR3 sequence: CASSLHGVNTEAFF. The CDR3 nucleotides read TGTGCCAGCAGCTTACATGGAGTGAACACTGAAGCTTTCTTT.

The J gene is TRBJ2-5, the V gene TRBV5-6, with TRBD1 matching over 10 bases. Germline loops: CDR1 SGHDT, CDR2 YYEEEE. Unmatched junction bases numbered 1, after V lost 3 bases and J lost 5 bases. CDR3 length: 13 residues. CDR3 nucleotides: TGTGCCAGCAGCTGGGACAGGGGCGAGACCCAGTACTTC. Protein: CASSWDRGETQYF.

CDR3 amino acids: CASSTSRTGSYGETQYF. DNA of the CDR3: TGTGCCAGCAGCACCTCGAGGACAGGGTCTTATGGGGAGACCCAGTACTTC. V is TRBV11-2 and J is TRBJ2-5; TRBD1 matches 8 bases. Per germline, CDR1 SGHAT and CDR2 FQNNGV. CDR3 size: 17 residues. Germline trimming cut 5 bases from V and 5 bases from J; bases unmatched to any gene: 16.

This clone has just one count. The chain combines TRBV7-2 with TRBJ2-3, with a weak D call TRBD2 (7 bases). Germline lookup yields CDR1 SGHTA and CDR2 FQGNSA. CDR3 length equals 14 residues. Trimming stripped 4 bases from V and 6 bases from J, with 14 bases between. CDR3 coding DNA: TGTGCCAGCAGCTCAAGGGGGGGCCCGGATACGCAGTATTTT. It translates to CASSSRGGPDTQYF.

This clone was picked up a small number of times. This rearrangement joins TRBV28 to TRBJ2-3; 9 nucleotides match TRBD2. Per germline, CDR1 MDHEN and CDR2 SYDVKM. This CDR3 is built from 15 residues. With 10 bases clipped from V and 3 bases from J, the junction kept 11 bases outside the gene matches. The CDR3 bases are TGTGCCACCACTCCTAGCGGGGAGGGGACAGATACGCAGTATTTT. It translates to CATTPSGEGTDTQYF.

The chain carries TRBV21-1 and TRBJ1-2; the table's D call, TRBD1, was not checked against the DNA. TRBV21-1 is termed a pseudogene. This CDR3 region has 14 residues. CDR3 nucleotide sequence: TGTGCCAGCAGCAGCAGGAGGGGGCCCAATGGCTACACCTTC. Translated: CASSSRRGPNGYTF.

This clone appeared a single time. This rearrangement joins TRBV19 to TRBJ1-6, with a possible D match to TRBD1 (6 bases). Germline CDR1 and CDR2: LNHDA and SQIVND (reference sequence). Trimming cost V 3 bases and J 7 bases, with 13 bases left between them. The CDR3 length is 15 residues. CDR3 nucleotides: TGTGCCAGTAGTATTGAGGGCAGGGGCAATTCACCCCTCCACTTT. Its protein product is CASSIEGRGNSPLHF.

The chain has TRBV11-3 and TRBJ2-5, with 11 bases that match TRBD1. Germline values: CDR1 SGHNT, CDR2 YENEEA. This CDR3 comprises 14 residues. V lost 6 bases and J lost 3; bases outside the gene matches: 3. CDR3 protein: CASSRTGGEETQYF. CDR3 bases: TGTGCCAGCAGTAGGACAGGGGGCGAAGAGACCCAGTACTTC.

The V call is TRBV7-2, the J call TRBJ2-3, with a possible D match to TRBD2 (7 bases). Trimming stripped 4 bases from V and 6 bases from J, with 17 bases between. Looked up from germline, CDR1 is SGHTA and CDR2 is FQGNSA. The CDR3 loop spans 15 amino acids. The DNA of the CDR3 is TGTGCCAGCAGCTCCCGTCGGGGGGCGGCGGATACGCAGTATTTT. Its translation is CASSSRRGAADTQYF. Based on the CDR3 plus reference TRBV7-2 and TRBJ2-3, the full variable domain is GAGVSQSPSNKVTEKGKDVELRCDPISGHTALYWYRQSLGQGLEFLIYFQGNSAPDKSGLPSDRFSAERTGGSVSTLTIQRTQQEDSAVYLCASSSRRGAADTQYFGPGTRLTVL.

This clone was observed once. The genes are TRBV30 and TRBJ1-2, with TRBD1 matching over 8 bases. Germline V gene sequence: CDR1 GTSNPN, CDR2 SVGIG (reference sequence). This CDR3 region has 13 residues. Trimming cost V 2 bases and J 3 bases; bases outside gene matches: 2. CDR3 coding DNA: TGTGCCTGGAGTCCGGACAGGGACTATGGCTACACCTTC. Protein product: CAWSPDRDYGYTF.

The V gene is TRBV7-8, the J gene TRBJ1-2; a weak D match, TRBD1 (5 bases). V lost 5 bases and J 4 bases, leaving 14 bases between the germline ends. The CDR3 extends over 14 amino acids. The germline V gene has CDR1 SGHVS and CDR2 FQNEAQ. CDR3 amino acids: CASSTQQGGYGYTF. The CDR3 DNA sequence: TGTGCCAGCAGCACACAGCAGGGTGGCTATGGCTACACCTTC.

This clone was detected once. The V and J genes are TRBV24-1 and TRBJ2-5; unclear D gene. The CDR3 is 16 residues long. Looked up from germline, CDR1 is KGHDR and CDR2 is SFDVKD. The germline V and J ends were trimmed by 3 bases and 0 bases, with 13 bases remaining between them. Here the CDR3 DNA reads TGTGCCACCAGTGATGGGCTGAACGGCCACCAAGAGACCCAGTACTTC. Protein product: CATSDGLNGHQETQYF.

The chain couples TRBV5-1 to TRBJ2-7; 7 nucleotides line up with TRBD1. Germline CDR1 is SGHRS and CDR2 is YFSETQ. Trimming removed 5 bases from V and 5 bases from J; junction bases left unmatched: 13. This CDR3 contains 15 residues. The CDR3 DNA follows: TGCGCCAGCAGTTCCCAGACAGGGCCCAGGGACGAGCAGTACTTC. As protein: CASSSQTGPRDEQYF.